This entry lists 29 T cell receptor beta chains sequenced from one sample in a study of T cells after posttransplantation cyclophosphamide. Sequencing was performed with immunoSEQ multiplex PCR; in TCRdb, only in-frame clones are kept and a portion is missing. The sample lists tens of thousands of clones, about 76% seen once, with approximately 0.59% in the top ten. Material: memory CD4+ T cells sorted from PBMCs. The receptors derive from a woman aged 60-70 years in good health, CMV-negative, and a related stem cell transplant donor.

V gene TRBV30 combines with J gene TRBJ2-2; TRBD1 might be the D (6 bases). The ends were cut back, 0 bases at V and 5 bases at J, with 7 bases in the middle. In germline, CDR1 is GTSNPN, CDR2 SVGIG (reference sequence). The CDR3 totals 13 residues. The CDR3 DNA is TGTGCCTGGAGTGTTGACAGGACCGGGGAGCTGTTTTTT. Residues: CAWSVDRTGELFF.

The rearrangement links TRBV19 to TRBJ2-1; 9 bases fit TRBD1. Trimming removed 3 bases from V and 5 bases from J; junction bases left unmatched: 5. Germline CDR1 is LNHDA and CDR2 is SQIVND (reference sequence). CDR3 size: 15 residues. The CDR3 is CASSIGGTGHNEQFF. CDR3 in DNA: TGTGCCAGTAGTATCGGCGGGACAGGGCACAATGAGCAGTTCTTC.

The chain has TRBV19 and TRBJ1-1, with D possibly being TRBD1 (6 bases). CDR1 is LNHDA, CDR2 SQIVND, per germline (reference sequence). The V and J ends lost 8 bases and 6 bases respectively, with 16 bases between them. The CDR3 contains 13 residues. The DNA for the CDR3 is TGTGCCAGTCTTCCTACCTACAGGGCTGAAGCTTTCTTT. This encodes CASLPTYRAEAFF.

V usage is TRBV5-1 and J usage is TRBJ1-4; 10 bases agree with TRBD1. The CDR3 consists of 14 residues. CDR1 and CDR2 from the germline V gene are SGHRS and YFSETQ. The ends lost 8 bases at V and 6 bases at J; junction bases unmatched: 7. CDR3 sequence reads: CASSTGGSDEKLFF. DNA of the CDR3: TGCGCCAGTTCGACAGGGGGCTCTGATGAAAAACTGTTTTTT.

This clone was picked up a small number of times. This sequence joins TRBV30 and TRBJ1-3; no reliable D call. This CDR3 has 13 amino acids. The germline CDR1 and CDR2 sequences are GTSNPN and SVGIG (reference sequence). V was cut by 0 bases and J by 4 bases, with 7 bases left in between. The CDR3 coding sequence is TGTGCCTGGAGTGTCGGGGTCGGAAACACCATATATTTT. It yields the protein CAWSVGVGNTIYF. Looking up the rest from reference TRBV30 and TRBJ1-3 gives the full variable domain: SQTIHQWPATLVQPVGSPLSLECTVEGTSNPNLYWYRQAAGRGLQLLFYSVGIGQISSEVPQNLSASRPQDRQFILSSKKLLLSDSGFYLCAWSVGVGNTIYFGEGSWLTVV.

The gene calls are TRBV6-1 and TRBJ2-2; 7 bases fit TRBD1. Germline V lookup: CDR1 MNHNS, CDR2 SASEGT. CDR3 length equals 14 residues. The ends lost 7 bases at V and 7 bases at J; junction bases unmatched: 9. DNA of the CDR3: TGTGCCAGCACGCCCGACAGGGTAGGCGGGGAGCTGTTTTTT. Protein sequence: CASTPDRVGGELFF.

The CDR3 coding sequence is TGCAGTGCTTCTAGGAAGGGGGAGCTGTTTTTT. Translation gives CSASRKGELFF. This chain connects TRBV20-1 to TRBJ2-2, with D uncertain. The germline V gene encodes CDR1 DFQATT and CDR2 SNEGSKA (reference sequence). Trimming cost V 5 bases and J 8 bases, with 9 bases left between them. The CDR3 extends over 11 amino acids.

CDR3 DNA sequence: TGTGCCAGCAGTTTATCGGCGACAGGGGCTAACTATGGCTACACCTTC. Encoded protein: CASSLSATGANYGYTF. The gene calls are TRBV27 and TRBJ1-2, with 8 positions matching TRBD1. This CDR3 has 16 amino acids. CDR1 MNHEY and CDR2 SMNVEV come from the germline V gene (reference sequence). The V gene end was trimmed by 0 bases and the J gene end by 0 bases; junction bases not matched to a gene: 3.

There are a few counts of this clone. The chain is built from TRBV5-6 and TRBJ2-3, with TRBD1 matching over 7 bases. V lost 0 bases and J lost 1; bases outside the gene matches: 11. Germline CDR1 is SGHDT and CDR2 is YYEEEE. The CDR3 contains 18 residues. The CDR3 DNA follows: TGTGCCAGCAGCTTGGGGAGTAGGGGGCTATATGGCACAGATACGCAGTATTTT. Translated, it gives CASSLGSRGLYGTDTQYF.

V is TRBV9 and J is TRBJ2-7, with D possibly TRBD1 on 5 matching bases. The ends were cut back, 3 bases at V and 3 bases at J, with 7 bases in the middle. Germline CDR1 is SGDLS and CDR2 is YYNGEE. The CDR3 loop spans 12 amino acids. In DNA form, the CDR3 reads TGTGCCAGCAGCGCCAGGGACTACGAGCAGTACTTC. The encoded protein is CASSARDYEQYF.

The rearrangement links TRBV7-2 to TRBJ2-5; 10 bases match TRBD2. The V segment lost 5 bases and the J segment 8 bases; nucleotides outside the gene matches: 2. CDR1 and CDR2 (germline): SGHTA, FQGNSA. The CDR3 totals 12 residues. The CDR3 protein is CASSRTSGTQYF. The DNA for the CDR3 is TGTGCCAGCAGCCGGACTAGCGGAACCCAGTACTTC.

This chain connects TRBV5-5 to TRBJ1-4; D remains unclear. The CDR3 has 16 amino acids. V lost 1 base and J lost 0, with 10 bases in between. Looked up from germline, CDR1 is SGHKS and CDR2 is YYEKEE (reference sequence). The CDR3 protein is CASSLHSSPTNEKLFF. The CDR3 region has the DNA TGTGCCAGCAGCTTGCATAGCAGTCCAACTAATGAAAAACTGTTTTTT. Full variable domain (missing parts from reference TRBV5-5 and TRBJ1-4): DAGVTQSPTHLIKTRGQQVTLRCSPISGHKSVSWYQQVLGQGPQFIFQYYEKEERGRGNFPDRFSARQFPNYSSELNVNALLLGDSALYLCASSLHSSPTNEKLFFGSGTQLSVL.

The chain uses TRBV4-1 and TRBJ1-1; a weak D match, TRBD1 (6 bases). The CDR3 consists of 16 residues. V lost 4 bases to trimming and J lost 1 base, with 16 bases between them. Germline lookup yields CDR1 MGHRA and CDR2 YSYEKL. The CDR3 is CASSPGLQGANTEAFF. In nucleotides, the CDR3 is TGCGCCAGCAGCCCAGGCCTACAGGGTGCGAACACTGAAGCTTTCTTT.

V is TRBV7-3 and J is TRBJ2-3; 10 positions match TRBD2. The CDR3 has 17 residues. Germline CDR1 SGHTA, CDR2 FQGTGA. V was pared by 3 bases and J by 6 bases, with 12 bases of the junction left unmatched. In nucleotides, the CDR3 is TGTGCCAGCAGCTTGACGCCAGCGGGAGGGGGGAAGGATACGCAGTATTTT. Its translation is CASSLTPAGGGKDTQYF.

This chain uses TRBV9 with TRBJ1-4; D uncertain. The V end lost 4 bases, the J end lost 4 bases, and 11 bases lay between the germline ends. This CDR3 spans 14 amino acids. CDR1 and CDR2 (germline): SGDLS, YYNGEE. The CDR3 nucleotides read TGTGCCAGCAGCCTGGACGGGGATAATGAAAAACTGTTTTTT. Amino acid sequence: CASSLDGDNEKLFF.

This clone was seen a few times. The rearrangement links TRBV5-8 to TRBJ2-7, with D perhaps TRBD1 (6 bases). Looked up from germline, CDR1 is SGHTS and CDR2 is YDEGEE. The CDR3 totals 14 residues. V dropped 0 bases and J dropped 3 bases, with 10 bases sitting between them. CDR3 amino acids: CASSLGGPYYEQYF. The CDR3, as DNA: TGTGCCAGCAGCTTGGGGGGGCCCTACTACGAGCAGTACTTC.

There are a few counts of this clone. The chain carries TRBV5-6 and TRBJ1-5, with D perhaps TRBD1 (6 bases). The germline CDR1 and CDR2 sequences are SGHDT and YYEEEE. V dropped 4 bases and J dropped 3 bases, with 11 bases sitting between them. The CDR3 is 14 amino acids. CDR3 DNA: TGTGCCAGCAGCCTTGGACAGATCAATCAGCCCCAGCATTTT. It translates to CASSLGQINQPQHF.

The chain uses TRBV30 and TRBJ1-2; unclear D gene. Germline lookup yields CDR1 GTSNPN and CDR2 SVGIG (reference sequence). Trimming removed 2 bases at V and 9 bases at J, with 19 bases between. The CDR3 has 14 amino acids. The CDR3 protein is CAWSLGEDRGRYTF. As DNA, the CDR3 is TGTGCCTGGAGTTTGGGAGAAGATCGAGGACGCTACACCTTC.

The count of this clone is one. V and J are TRBV13 and TRBJ2-7; TRBD2 matches at 8 bases. CDR1 and CDR2 (germline): PRHDT, FYEKMQ (reference sequence). The CDR3 consists of 15 residues. V shed 5 bases, J shed 6 bases, and the junction held 12 bases outside the gene matches. The CDR3: CASSPSGRGSGEQYF. For the CDR3, the DNA is TGTGCCAGCAGCCCGAGCGGGAGAGGGTCCGGCGAGCAGTACTTC.

CDR3 DNA sequence: TGTGCCAGTAGGGCCGACAGGAGATCATCTGGAAACACCATATATTTT. This codes for CASRADRRSSGNTIYF. This chain uses TRBV19 with TRBJ1-3; a weak D match, TRBD1 (6 bases). The CDR3 is 16 residues long. Germline V lookup: CDR1 LNHDA, CDR2 SQIVND (reference sequence). The germline V and J ends were trimmed by 6 bases and 1 base, with 16 bases remaining between them. Full variable domain (remainder filled in from reference TRBV19 and TRBJ1-3): DGGITQSPKYLFRKEGQNVTLSCEQNLNHDAMYWYRQDPGQGLRLIYYSQIVNDFQKGDIAEGYSVSREKKESFPLTVTSAQKNPTAFYLCASRADRRSSGNTIYFGEGSWLTVV.

This chain uses TRBV10-3 with TRBJ2-7; 9 bases align to TRBD2. V was clipped by 4 bases and J by 6 bases; unmatched bases: 10. The CDR3 consists of 15 residues. Germline CDR1 reads ENHRY; CDR2 reads SYGVKD. CDR3 protein: CAISGRLAESGEQYF. DNA for the CDR3: TGTGCCATCAGTGGGCGACTAGCGGAATCCGGCGAGCAGTACTTC.

The chain couples TRBV27 to TRBJ2-3, with D possibly matching TRBD2 (6 bases). Trimming left V 4 bases short and J 8 bases short, with 16 bases between. CDR3 length: 14 amino acids. Germline-derived CDR1 and CDR2 are MNHEY and SMNVEV (reference sequence). The CDR3 nucleotides read TGTGCCAGCAGTTCCCCTAGACTAGTGTCTACGCAGTATTTT. Translated, it gives CASSSPRLVSTQYF.

This clone was counted only a few times. The J gene is TRBJ2-5, the V gene TRBV6-1; D might be TRBD1 (6 bases). Germline CDR1 reads MNHNS; CDR2 reads SASEGT. V dropped 6 bases and J dropped 1 base, with 12 bases sitting between them. The CDR3 length is 14 residues. CDR3 loop: CASRLRRGQETQYF. The CDR3 bases are TGTGCCAGCAGACTACGCAGGGGCCAAGAGACCCAGTACTTC.

The gene calls are TRBV11-2 and TRBJ1-6; D is unclear. V was clipped by 5 bases and J by 0 bases, with 8 bases between them. Looked up from germline, CDR1 is SGHAT and CDR2 is FQNNGV. This CDR3 is built from 15 residues. The CDR3 reads CASSRGSSYNSPLHF. In nucleotides, the CDR3 is TGTGCCAGCAGCCGAGGGAGCTCCTATAATTCACCCCTCCACTTT.

The J gene is TRBJ1-2, the V gene TRBV5-1, with 10 bases aligning to TRBD1. Germline-derived CDR1 and CDR2 are SGHRS and YFSETQ. The CDR3 sequence is 13 residues long. Losses at the gene ends were 4 bases for V and 8 bases for J; bases not matched to a gene: 5. The CDR3 DNA reads TGCGCCAGCAGCGAAGGACAGGGGGGCGGCTACACCTTC. It translates to CASSEGQGGGYTF.

This chain links TRBV9 with TRBJ1-1; the match to TRBD1 covers 7 bases. CDR1 is SGDLS, CDR2 YYNGEE, per germline. The CDR3 is made up of 13 amino acids. The V segment lost 5 bases and the J segment 2 bases; nucleotides outside the gene matches: 3. CDR3 sequence reads: CASSTGVNTEAFF. The CDR3 DNA reads TGTGCCAGCAGTACAGGGGTCAACACTGAAGCTTTCTTT.

The gene calls are TRBV18 and TRBJ1-2, with 10 positions matching TRBD1. J gave up 1 base and V 6 bases, and 11 bases lay outside the gene matches. From germline, CDR1 is KGHSH and CDR2 LQKENI. The CDR3 runs 17 residues. CDR3 in amino acids: CASSPNLGQGLNYGYTF. As DNA, the CDR3 is TGTGCCAGCTCTCCCAATTTGGGACAGGGGCTTAACTATGGCTACACCTTC.

The J gene is TRBJ1-1, the V gene TRBV6-5; a weak D match, TRBD1 (5 bases). Germline V gene data show CDR1 as MNHEY and CDR2 as SVGAGI. The CDR3 spans 13 residues. V lost 0 bases to trimming and J lost 11 bases, with 13 bases between them. CDR3 residues: CASSYSPREAAFF. CDR3 DNA sequence: TGTGCCAGCAGTTACTCACCCAGGGAGGCCGCTTTCTTT.

This clone was found a few times. The V and J genes are TRBV5-1 and TRBJ1-1; D is possibly TRBD1 (5 bases). The CDR3 contains 14 residues. Trimming stripped 0 bases from V and 1 base from J, with 7 bases between. Per germline, CDR1 SGHRS and CDR2 YFSETQ. CDR3 in DNA: TGCGCCAGCAGCTTGGCCGGGGGGAACACTGAAGCTTTCTTT. Its protein is CASSLAGGNTEAFF.